The present T cell receptor (beta chain) was sequenced within a study of shared clonotypes between healthy human individuals. Study-level findings and limits: Memory subsets had estimated richness that was generally smaller than that of naive subsets.

Libraries were prepared by immunoSEQ multiplex PCR; TCRdb keeps only in-frame clonotypes and omits some of them. The sample lists approximately 1.9 million clones, roughly 93% occurring once. As for this clone: Its antigen is undetermined.

Trimming stripped 0 bases from V and 6 bases from J, with 19 bases between. The CDR3 runs to 17 residues. Germline V gene lookup returns CDR1 SGHRS and CDR2 YFSETQ. Naive CD8 cells, CD45RO-negative and positively selected for CCR7, excluded terminally differentiated effector memory CD45RA+ cells. The chain has TRBV5-1 and TRBJ2-1; a weak D match, TRBD2 (7 bases). This sequence was found in a man between 18 and 29 years old in good health. Some clones in this sample may be carry-over from other donors' samples. Sequenced sample: naive CD8+ T cells from PBMCs. CDR3 protein: CASSLGDIFAGANEQFF. For the CDR3, the DNA is TGCGCCAGCAGCTTGGGGGACATCTTCGCGGGAGCCAATGAGCAGTTCTTC.